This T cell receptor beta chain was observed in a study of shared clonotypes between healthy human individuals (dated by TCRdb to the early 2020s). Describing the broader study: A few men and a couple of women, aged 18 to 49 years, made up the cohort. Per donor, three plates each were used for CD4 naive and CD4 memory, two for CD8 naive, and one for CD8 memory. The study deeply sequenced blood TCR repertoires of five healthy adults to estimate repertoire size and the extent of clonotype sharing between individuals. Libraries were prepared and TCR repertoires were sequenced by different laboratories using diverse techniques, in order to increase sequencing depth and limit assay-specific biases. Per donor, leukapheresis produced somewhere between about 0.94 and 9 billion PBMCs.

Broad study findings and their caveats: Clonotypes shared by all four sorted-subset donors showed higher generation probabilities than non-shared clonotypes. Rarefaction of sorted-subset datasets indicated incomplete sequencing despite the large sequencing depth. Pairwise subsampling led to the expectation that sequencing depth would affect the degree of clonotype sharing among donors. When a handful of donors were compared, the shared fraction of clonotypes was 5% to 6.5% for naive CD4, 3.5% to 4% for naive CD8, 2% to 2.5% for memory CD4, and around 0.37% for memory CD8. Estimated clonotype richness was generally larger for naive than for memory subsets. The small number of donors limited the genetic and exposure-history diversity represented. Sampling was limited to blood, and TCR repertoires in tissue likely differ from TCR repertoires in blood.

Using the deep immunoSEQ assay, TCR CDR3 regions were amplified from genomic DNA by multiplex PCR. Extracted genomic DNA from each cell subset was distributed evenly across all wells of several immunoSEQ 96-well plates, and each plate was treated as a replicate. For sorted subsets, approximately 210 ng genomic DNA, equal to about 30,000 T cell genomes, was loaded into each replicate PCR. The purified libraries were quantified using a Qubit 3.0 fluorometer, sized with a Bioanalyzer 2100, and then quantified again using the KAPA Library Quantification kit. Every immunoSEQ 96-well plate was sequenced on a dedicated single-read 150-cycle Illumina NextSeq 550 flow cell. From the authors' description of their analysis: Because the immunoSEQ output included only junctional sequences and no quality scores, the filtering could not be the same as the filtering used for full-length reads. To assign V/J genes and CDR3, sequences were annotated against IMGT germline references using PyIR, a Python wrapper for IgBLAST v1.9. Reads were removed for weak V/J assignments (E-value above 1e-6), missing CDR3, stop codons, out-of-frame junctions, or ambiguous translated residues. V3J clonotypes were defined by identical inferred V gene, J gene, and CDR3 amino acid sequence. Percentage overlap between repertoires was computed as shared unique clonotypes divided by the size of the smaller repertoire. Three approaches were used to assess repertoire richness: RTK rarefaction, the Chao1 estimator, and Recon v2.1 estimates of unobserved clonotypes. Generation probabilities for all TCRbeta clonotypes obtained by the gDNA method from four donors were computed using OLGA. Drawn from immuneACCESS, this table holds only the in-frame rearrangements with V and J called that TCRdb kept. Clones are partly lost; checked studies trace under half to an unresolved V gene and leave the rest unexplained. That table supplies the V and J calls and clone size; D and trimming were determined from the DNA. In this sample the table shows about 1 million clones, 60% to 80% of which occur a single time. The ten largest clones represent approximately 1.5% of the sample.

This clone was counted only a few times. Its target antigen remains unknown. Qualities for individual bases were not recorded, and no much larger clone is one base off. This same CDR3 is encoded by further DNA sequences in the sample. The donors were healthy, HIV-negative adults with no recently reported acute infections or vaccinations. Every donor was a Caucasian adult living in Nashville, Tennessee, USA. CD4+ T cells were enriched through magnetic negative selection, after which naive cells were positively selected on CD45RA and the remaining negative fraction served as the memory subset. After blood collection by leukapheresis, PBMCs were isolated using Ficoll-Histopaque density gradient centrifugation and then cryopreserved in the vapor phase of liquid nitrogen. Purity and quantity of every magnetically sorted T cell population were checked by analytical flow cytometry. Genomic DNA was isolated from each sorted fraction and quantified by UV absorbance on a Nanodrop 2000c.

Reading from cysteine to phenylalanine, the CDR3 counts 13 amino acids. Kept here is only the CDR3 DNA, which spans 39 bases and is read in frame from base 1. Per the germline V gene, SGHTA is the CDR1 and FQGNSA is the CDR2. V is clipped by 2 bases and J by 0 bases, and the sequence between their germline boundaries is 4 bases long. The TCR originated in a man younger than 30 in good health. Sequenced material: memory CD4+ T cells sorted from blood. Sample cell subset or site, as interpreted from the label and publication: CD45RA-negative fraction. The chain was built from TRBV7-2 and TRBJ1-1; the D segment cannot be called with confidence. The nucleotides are TGTGCCAGCAGCTTAAGGCTGAACACTGAAGCTTTCTTT. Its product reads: CASSLRLNTEAFF.